This is a list of T cell receptor beta chains from one sample in a study of blood T cell repertoires in COVID-19. Profiling relied on immunoSEQ multiplex PCR, and the TCRdb table lists in-frame clones only, not all of them. Among around 100,000 clones listed, approximately 85% were seen once. The sample taken for sequencing was peripheral blood. All receptors derive from a man aged 65-85 years with acute or convalescent COVID-19. Both conserved end residues are part of each CDR3.

v_gene	j_gene	CDR3aa
TRBV4-1	TRBJ1-3	CASSPDSLSGNTIYF
TRBV4-2	TRBJ1-5	CASSQDMGQSYQPQHF
TRBV19	TRBJ2-1	CASSDSNYNEQFF
TRBV3-1/TRBV3-2	TRBJ1-4	CASSGATGGSEKLFF
TRBV2	TRBJ2-2	CASSRTDNTGELFF
TRBV27	TRBJ1-4	CASSLAGINEKLFF
TRBV5-4	TRBJ2-5	CASSLKSDGETQYF
TRBV3-1/TRBV3-2	TRBJ1-1	CASSRINTEAFF
TRBV29-1	TRBJ1-1	CSVKAGASTEAFF
TRBV28	TRBJ1-1	CASSSRTEAFF
TRBV2	TRBJ1-2	CASSGGTGNGYTF
TRBV19	TRBJ1-6	CASSRWDTNSPLHF
TRBV10-1	TRBJ2-3	CASSEIQTGGLDTQYF
TRBV29-1	TRBJ1-1	CSVAGQGFSEAFF
TRBV24-1	TRBJ2-2	CATSDLTPGLGGELFF
TRBV5-1	TRBJ1-4	CASSVPGTGEKLFF
TRBV5-1	TRBJ2-6	CASSLEGSGANVLTF
TRBV15	TRBJ2-1	CATSRAAGGRSYNEQFF
TRBV3-1/TRBV3-2	TRBJ2-1	CASSRLLAGGPNEQFF
TRBV4-2	TRBJ2-3	CASSQDNSLRSTDTQYF
TRBV9	TRBJ2-6	CASSLTGVFSGANVLTF
TRBV6-5	TRBJ2-7	CASSASGLFYEQYF
TRBV6-5	TRBJ2-7	CASSYSKGYEQYF
TRBV9	TRBJ1-2	CASSRTANYGYTF
TRBV19	TRBJ1-1	CASSSWAPPNTEAFF
TRBV5-1	TRBJ2-2	CASSPGLAPNTGELFF
TRBV5-1	TRBJ1-5	CASSFGTNSNQPQHF
TRBV5-1	TRBJ2-7	CASSLEDRGIYEQYF
TRBV18	TRBJ2-7	CASSPRTGVEAYEQYF
TRBV5-8	TRBJ2-7	CASSRENSGNEQYF
TRBV29-1	TRBJ2-7	CSVEGTSGFGQYF
TRBV5-1	TRBJ2-2	CASSLVGTTNTGELFF
TRBV19	TRBJ1-2	CASSPPPNPNRGYGYTF
TRBV3-1/TRBV3-2	TRBJ1-1	CASCDRSEAFF
TRBV28	TRBJ2-6	CASSLRTGANVLTF
TRBV5-1	TRBJ2-4	CASSPRTDLAKNIQYF
TRBV10-3	TRBJ1-1	CAIRLGTGSTEAFF
TRBV2	TRBJ1-3	CASRSGSGNTIYF
TRBV6-5	TRBJ1-3	CASTSGQSGNTIYF
TRBV19	TRBJ2-3	CASSIMSGGSRTDTQYF
TRBV28	TRBJ1-1	CASSPRQGWTEAFF
TRBV7-3	TRBJ2-2	CAVPGRDTGELFF
TRBV10-1	TRBJ2-3	CASSGQGSRDTQYF
TRBV18	TRBJ2-3	CASSPSHTTDTQYF